What follows are 23 T cell receptor beta chains derived from one specimen sequenced in a study of T-cell memory formation after mild COVID-19. MiXCR, run by TCRdb on the 5' RACE reads, gives a single entry per CDR3 protein. Of approximately 210,000 distinct CDR3 sequences in the sample, 27% were seen once. The sample was PBMCs or a T cell subset sorted from them (not recorded which). These receptors were taken from an adult woman who had mild COVID-19 (a few samples of this study predate the infection). Cell type and time point are not known.

The CDR3 loop reads CASSLAGGPRTDTQYF. CDR3 nucleotides: TGTGCCAGCAGTTTAGCGGGGGGGCCCCGCACAGATACGCAGTATTTT. The V gene is TRBV27, the J gene TRBJ2-3, with 9 bases that match TRBD2. The CDR3 is 16 residues long. V lost 2 bases and J lost 1; bases outside the gene matches: 4. Germline V CDR1 and CDR2: MNHEY, SMNVEV (reference sequence).

This chain connects TRBV20-1 to TRBJ2-7; 8 bases align to TRBD2. The ends lost 1 base at V and 5 bases at J; junction bases unmatched: 7. Germline assignment: CDR1 DFQATT and CDR2 SNEGSKA (reference sequence). The length of the CDR3 is 14 residues. CDR3 in DNA: TGCAGTGCTAGAGGCAGCGGGAGAAAAAACGAGCAGTACTTC. Translating it yields CSARGSGRKNEQYF.

This clonotype was detected only a few times. The genes are TRBV6-1 and TRBJ1-1; tentative D call: TRBD1 (5 bases). This CDR3 is built from 15 residues. Germline loops: CDR1 MNHNS, CDR2 SASEGT. Trimming left V 6 bases short and J 4 bases short, with 18 bases between. The CDR3: CASRGAGVEGTEAFF. The CDR3 coding sequence is TGTGCCAGCAGAGGGGCCGGCGTGGAGGGCACTGAAGCTTTCTTT.

The chain couples TRBV7-9 to TRBJ2-5; D not resolved. V was trimmed by 1 base and J by 2 bases, leaving 11 bases between them. The length of the CDR3 is 15 residues. The germline CDR1 and CDR2 sequences are SEHNR and FQNEAQ (reference sequence). CDR3 in amino acids: CASSLVPALQETQYF. CDR3 DNA sequence: TGTGCCAGCAGCTTAGTCCCAGCGCTACAAGAGACCCAGTACTTC. Drawing the rest from reference TRBV7-9 and TRBJ2-5, the complete variable domain is DTGVSQNPRHKITKRGQNVTFRCDPISEHNRLYWYRQTLGQGPEFLTYFQNEAQLEKSRLLSDRFSAERPKGSFSTLEIQRTEQGDSAMYLCASSLVPALQETQYFGPGTRLLVL.

This clonotype has more than one count but fewer than ten. The chain has TRBV7-9 and TRBJ2-3; 7 bases line up with TRBD1. Germline V gene lookup returns CDR1 SEHNR and CDR2 FQNEAQ (reference sequence). The J segment lost 0 bases and the V segment lost 6 bases, leaving 6 bases of the junction unmatched. The CDR3 contains 15 residues. The CDR3 protein is CASSFRDRSTDTQYF. DNA for the CDR3: TGTGCCAGCAGTTTTCGGGACAGAAGCACAGATACGCAGTATTTT. The complete variable domain, with remaining parts taken from reference TRBV7-9 and TRBJ2-3, reads DTGVSQNPRHKITKRGQNVTFRCDPISEHNRLYWYRQTLGQGPEFLTYFQNEAQLEKSRLLSDRFSAERPKGSFSTLEIQRTEQGDSAMYLCASSFRDRSTDTQYFGPGTRLTVL.

This clonotype was counted a few times. The V and J genes are TRBV24-1 and TRBJ1-5, with D uncertain. The ends were cut back, 5 bases at V and 3 bases at J, with 13 bases in the middle. There are 15 residues in the CDR3. Germline loops: CDR1 KGHDR, CDR2 SFDVKD. In nucleotides, the CDR3 is TGTGCCACCAGTGGTTTAGGGAAGTTCAATCAGCCCCAGCATTTT. It codes for CATSGLGKFNQPQHF.

This clonotype has more than one count but fewer than ten. The chain uses TRBV7-6 and TRBJ2-7; the match to TRBD2 covers 8 bases. J gave up 2 bases and V 5 bases, and 5 bases lay outside the gene matches. Germline assignment: CDR1 SGHVS and CDR2 FNYEAQ. The CDR3 loop spans 14 amino acids. The CDR3 DNA sequence: TGTGCCAGCAGCCCACTGGGACTAGCCTACGAGCAGTACTTC. Translated, it gives CASSPLGLAYEQYF.

The chain has TRBV12-3 or TRBV12-4 and TRBJ2-3; D perhaps matches TRBD1 (5 bases). Trimming removed 6 bases from V and 2 bases from J, with 15 bases in between. There are 15 residues in the CDR3. The CDR3 coding sequence is TGTGCCAGCAGCCCGGTAGGGGTGTACACAGATACGCAGTATTTT. This translates into CASSPVGVYTDTQYF.

J is TRBJ2-7 and V is TRBV30; D gene uncertain. This CDR3 contains 13 residues. Per germline, CDR1 GTSNPN and CDR2 SVGIG (reference sequence). The V end lost 0 bases, the J end lost 4 bases, and 10 bases lay between the germline ends. The CDR3 nucleotides are TGTGCCTGGAGTGTAGAGTACGCGTACGAGCAGTACTTC. Translating gives CAWSVEYAYEQYF.

The table lists this clonotype with a few counts. The gene calls are TRBV4-1 and TRBJ2-7; maybe TRBD1 (6 bases). Germline values: CDR1 MGHRA, CDR2 YSYEKL. V lost 1 base and J 3 bases, leaving 13 bases between the germline ends. This CDR3 spans 15 amino acids. DNA of the CDR3: TGCGCCAGCAGCCAAGGGGACACCGGTTTCTACGAGCAGTACTTC. This gives the protein CASSQGDTGFYEQYF.

This clonotype was found many times. The CDR3 DNA reads as TGTGCCAGCAGTGGGGGACAGGGCAATTCCTACGAGCAGTACTTC. As protein: CASSGGQGNSYEQYF. The V and J genes are TRBV12-3 or TRBV12-4 and TRBJ2-7; 9 bases map to TRBD1. The CDR3 has 15 amino acids. V dropped 5 bases and J dropped 1; count of bases not matched to a gene: 6.

The chain couples TRBV7-2 to TRBJ2-1; TRBD1 matches 10 bases. CDR1 is SGHTA, CDR2 FQGNSA, per germline. The CDR3 is 16 residues long. J lost 8 bases, V lost 4 bases, and 11 bases had no gene match. CDR3 in amino acids: CASSSGPGTGVHEQFF. CDR3 in DNA: TGTGCCAGCAGCTCCGGCCCCGGGACAGGGGTACATGAGCAGTTCTTC.

This clonotype was counted between two and nine times. The chain has TRBV20-1 and TRBJ1-1, with D unclear. Per germline, CDR1 DFQATT and CDR2 SNEGSKA (reference sequence). CDR3 length: 15 residues. The V end was cut by 3 bases, the J end by 1 base, with 15 bases between. CDR3: CSARRGLVGNTEAFF. CDR3 nucleotides: TGCAGTGCTAGGCGTGGCCTGGTGGGGAACACTGAAGCTTTCTTT.

This clonotype was seen a few times. The J gene is TRBJ2-3, the V gene TRBV5-1, with D unresolved. The CDR3 contains 15 residues. Germline V lookup: CDR1 SGHRS, CDR2 YFSETQ. V was shortened by 0 bases and J by 0 bases, with 8 bases between the two germline ends. In nucleotides, the CDR3 is TGCGCCAGCAGCTTGGTTCTCCTGAGCACAGATACGCAGTATTTT. It is translated as CASSLVLLSTDTQYF.

This clonotype appeared a few times. This rearrangement joins TRBV29-1 to TRBJ1-1; the match to TRBD1 covers 9 bases. The CDR3 runs 13 residues. The ends lost 4 bases at V and 6 bases at J; junction bases unmatched: 6. The V gene's germline CDR1 is SQVTM and CDR2 ANQGSEA. The CDR3 region is CSVGDRVSPEAFF. The CDR3 bases are TGCAGCGTTGGGGACAGGGTTTCCCCTGAAGCTTTCTTT.

J is TRBJ2-5 and V is TRBV6-6, with 7 bases matching TRBD2. The CDR3 is 18 residues long. The junction had 20 bases not matched to a gene; V was cut back by 6 bases and J by 4 bases. Germline V gives CDR1 MNHNY, CDR2 SVGAGI (reference sequence). CDR3 in amino acids: CASSPPSAGVFDVETQYF. Written as DNA, the CDR3 is TGTGCCAGCAGCCCCCCCTCGGCGGGGGTGTTCGATGTAGAGACCCAGTACTTC.

This chain uses TRBV2 with TRBJ2-7; TRBD1 matches 8 bases. The junction had 4 bases not matched to a gene; V was cut back by 6 bases and J by 3 bases. There are 13 residues in the CDR3. CDR1 and CDR2 from the germline V gene are SNHLY and FYNNEI. The CDR3 DNA sequence: TGTGCCAGCAGCGACAGGGGCTTCTACGAGCAGTACTTC. Its translation: CASSDRGFYEQYF.

The chain links TRBV5-4 to TRBJ2-1; 7 positions agree with TRBD2. Germline trimming cut 0 bases from V and 0 bases from J; bases unmatched to any gene: 6. Germline values: CDR1 SGHNT, CDR2 YYREEE (reference sequence). The CDR3 contains 17 residues. The CDR3 spells CASSLERGFSSYNEQFF. CDR3 coding DNA: TGTGCCAGCAGCTTGGAGCGGGGCTTTAGCTCCTACAATGAGCAGTTCTTC. Full variable domain (missing parts from reference TRBV5-4 and TRBJ2-1): ETGVTQSPTHLIKTRGQQVTLRCSSQSGHNTVSWYQQALGQGPQFIFQYYREEENGRGNFPPRFSGLQFPNYSSELNVNALELDDSALYLCASSLERGFSSYNEQFFGPGTRLTVL.

CDR3 region: CASSYVSGQGPYGYTF. In DNA form, the CDR3 reads TGTGCCAGCAGTTACGTTTCGGGACAAGGGCCGTATGGCTACACCTTC. V is TRBV6-2 or TRBV6-3 and J is TRBJ1-2; perhaps TRBD1 as D (6 bases). The length of the CDR3 is 16 residues. The germline gives CDR1 MNHEY, CDR2 SVGEGT. V dropped 2 bases and J dropped 5 bases, with 18 bases sitting between them.

V and J are TRBV7-8 and TRBJ2-1; weak D call: TRBD2 (7 bases). The ends were cut back, 0 bases at V and 7 bases at J, with 16 bases in the middle. The V gene's germline CDR1 is SGHVS and CDR2 FQNEAQ. CDR3 length: 16 residues. The CDR3 DNA follows: TGTGCCAGCAGCTTAGCGTCGGGGGGCAGGTCGAATGAGCAGTTCTTC. Amino acids: CASSLASGGRSNEQFF.

The V call is TRBV20-1, the J call TRBJ2-3, with TRBD2 matching 9 bases. Germline loops: CDR1 DFQATT, CDR2 SNEGSKA (reference sequence). The V gene end was trimmed by 4 bases and the J gene end by 3 bases; junction bases not matched to a gene: 5. The CDR3 is made up of 14 amino acids. DNA for the CDR3: TGCAGTGCTATGCGGGAGGGCAGTACAGATACGCAGTATTTT. It is translated as CSAMREGSTDTQYF.

The chain couples TRBV7-8 to TRBJ2-2; D might be TRBD2 (7 bases). The CDR3 consists of 17 residues. Trimming pared 2 bases from V and 4 bases from J, leaving 17 bases between. CDR1 is SGHVS and CDR2 is FQNEAQ in the germline V gene. The CDR3, as DNA: TGTGCCAGCAGCTTAAGGCTGGGGGGGGGCGGCACCGGGGAGCTGTTTTTT. Protein product: CASSLRLGGGGTGELFF.

A few counts support this clonotype. J is TRBJ2-2 and V is TRBV27; D is uncertain. The germline CDR1 and CDR2 sequences are MNHEY and SMNVEV (reference sequence). CDR3 size: 12 residues. The V end was cut by 1 base, the J end by 5 bases, with 2 bases between. The CDR3 protein is CASSLWTGELFF. As DNA, the CDR3 is TGTGCCAGCAGTTTATGGACCGGGGAGCTGTTTTTT.